One sample yielded the 17 T cell receptor beta chains listed below, sequenced in a study of T-cell memory formation after mild COVID-19. A single record per CDR3 protein comes from TCRdb applying MiXCR to the 5' RACE reads. Of more than 300,000 distinct CDR3 sequences listed, 20% to 25% are singletons. Sequencing used PBMCs or a T cell subset sorted from them (not recorded which). Receptors originate from a man aged 18 to 29 who had mild COVID-19 (a few samples of this study predate the infection). Cell type and time point are not known.

This clonotype was observed once. The chain employs TRBV7-3 and TRBJ1-5; 9 bases are shared with TRBD1. Germline V gene lookup returns CDR1 SGHTA and CDR2 FQGTGA. Germline trimming cut 7 bases from V and 3 bases from J; bases unmatched to any gene: 10. This CDR3 is built from 16 residues. CDR3 region: CASTHRDRANNQPQHF. The CDR3 DNA follows: TGTGCCAGCACACATCGGGACAGGGCGAACAATCAGCCCCAGCATTTT.

The table lists this clonotype with a few counts. The V and J genes are TRBV7-9 and TRBJ1-2, with D possibly being TRBD1 (5 bases). V gave up 1 base and J gave up 2 bases, with 23 bases separating them. The CDR3 has 19 amino acids. Looked up from germline, CDR1 is SEHNR and CDR2 is FQNEAQ (reference sequence). The CDR3 DNA reads TGTGCCAGCAGCTTAGTTGACACCCAAGGCGGGACTGCGAACTATGGCTACACCTTC. Its protein product is CASSLVDTQGGTANYGYTF.

This chain joins TRBV12-3 or TRBV12-4 and TRBJ2-5; TRBD2 agrees at 7 bases. Trimming at V came to 6 bases and at J to 2 bases, leaving 12 bases not matched to a gene. The CDR3 is made up of 16 amino acids. Here the CDR3 reads CASSRGSGGNQETQYF. In nucleotides, the CDR3 is TGTGCCAGCAGCCGGGGGTCCGGGGGGAATCAAGAGACCCAGTACTTC.

This chain links TRBV4-3 with TRBJ2-2; D gene uncertain. This CDR3 is built from 18 residues. Germline V gene data show CDR1 as LGHNA and CDR2 as YSLEER. V was trimmed by 0 bases and J by 2 bases, leaving 16 bases between them. The CDR3, as DNA: TGCGCCAGCAGCCAAGAATGGTCGGTGGGCAGAAACACCGGGGAGCTGTTTTTT. Translating it yields CASSQEWSVGRNTGELFF.

As DNA, the CDR3 is TGTGCCAGCAGCCTTCGTTACTCCGTCACAGATACGCAGTATTTT. Its protein product is CASSLRYSVTDTQYF. The rearrangement links TRBV3-1 to TRBJ2-3; the D is unclear. The CDR3 loop spans 15 amino acids. Between the trimmed V and J ends, which lost 4 bases and 2 bases, there was a span of 13 bases. Germline CDR1 reads LGHDT; CDR2 reads YNNKEL (reference sequence).

This clonotype was counted between two and nine times. This rearrangement joins TRBV19 to TRBJ1-5; no reliable D call. The ends were cut back, 9 bases at V and 0 bases at J, with 6 bases in the middle. Germline values: CDR1 LNHDA, CDR2 SQIVND (reference sequence). The CDR3 extends over 12 amino acids. CDR3 DNA sequence: TGTGCCAGCGGTTATAGCAATCAGCCCCAGCATTTT. Its protein is CASGYSNQPQHF. The full variable domain, in which reference TRBV19 and TRBJ1-5 provide the parts outside the CDR3, is DGGITQSPKYLFRKEGQNVTLSCEQNLNHDAMYWYRQDPGQGLRLIYYSQIVNDFQKGDIAEGYSVSREKKESFPLTVTSAQKNPTAFYLCASGYSNQPQHFGDGTRLSIL.

CDR3 amino acids: CASSQPGLAGGFEQYF. The CDR3 coding sequence is TGTGCCAGCAGCCAACCGGGACTAGCGGGGGGGTTCGAGCAGTACTTC. The chain carries TRBV11-2 and TRBJ2-7, with 16 bases that match TRBD2. The CDR3 loop spans 16 amino acids. The trim removed 5 bases at V and 6 bases at J, leaving 7 bases unmatched. Germline V lookup: CDR1 SGHAT, CDR2 FQNNGV.

The rearrangement uses TRBV11-2 and TRBJ2-7; D not resolved. Germline CDR1 and CDR2: SGHAT and FQNNGV. The CDR3 sequence is 14 residues long. The germline V and J ends were trimmed by 0 bases and 7 bases, with 13 bases remaining between them. The CDR3, as DNA: TGTGCCAGCAGCTTAGATCCGGCAACGAGGGAGCAGTACTTC. Translation: CASSLDPATREQYF.

This clonotype was detected only a few times. The J gene is TRBJ2-7, the V gene TRBV27, with a possible D match to TRBD1 (6 bases). Germline CDR1 and CDR2: MNHEY and SMNVEV (reference sequence). The CDR3 extends over 14 amino acids. V lost 1 base and J 2 bases, leaving 9 bases between the germline ends. The CDR3: CASSLYPGAYEQYF. DNA of the CDR3: TGTGCCAGCAGTTTATACCCAGGGGCCTACGAGCAGTACTTC.

For the CDR3, the DNA is TGTGCCAGCAGCTTCGGGACAGGGGGGATAGATACGCAGTATTTT. Its translation: CASSFGTGGIDTQYF. The chain uses TRBV7-9 and TRBJ2-3; 11 bases fit TRBD1. V dropped 3 bases and J dropped 5; count of bases not matched to a gene: 4. The CDR3 has 15 amino acids. The V gene's germline CDR1 is SEHNR and CDR2 FQNEAQ (reference sequence).

This clonotype came up many times. The chain carries TRBV4-1 and TRBJ2-5; D is undetermined. The V and J ends lost 4 bases and 5 bases respectively, with 11 bases between them. Germline-derived CDR1 and CDR2 are MGHRA and YSYEKL. The CDR3 has 13 residues. CDR3 coding DNA: TGCGCCAGCAGCCCCCCGGTTCTGGAGACCCAGTACTTC. Translation: CASSPPVLETQYF.

There are a few counts of this clonotype. The chain combines TRBV12-3 or TRBV12-4 with TRBJ2-2; possible D gene TRBD2, 5 bases. Trimming stripped 10 bases from V and 0 bases from J, with 15 bases between. The CDR3 length is 15 residues. CDR3 residues: CAIPDSRPNTGELFF. In nucleotides, the CDR3 is TGTGCCATCCCGGACTCCCGGCCGAACACCGGGGAGCTGTTTTTT.

This chain uses TRBV7-2 with TRBJ1-3; D gene uncertain. Between the trimmed V and J ends, which lost 3 bases and 0 bases, there was a span of 9 bases. This CDR3 has 15 amino acids. Germline loops: CDR1 SGHTA, CDR2 FQGNSA. The DNA of the CDR3 is TGTGCCAGCAGCTTGGACTTTTCCTCTGGAAACACCATATATTTT. Residues: CASSLDFSSGNTIYF.

The V call is TRBV9, the J call TRBJ2-2, with D perhaps TRBD2 (6 bases). This CDR3 contains 15 residues. The V gene lost 7 bases and the J gene lost 3 bases, with 16 bases spanning the gap. Germline CDR1 reads SGDLS; CDR2 reads YYNGEE. This CDR3 is CASGKTRGYTGELFF. CDR3 nucleotide sequence: TGTGCCAGCGGAAAGACCCGGGGGTACACCGGGGAGCTGTTTTTT.

J is TRBJ1-5 and V is TRBV20-1, with 7 positions matching TRBD1. The CDR3 consists of 14 residues. V shed 3 bases and J 5 bases; nucleotides not matched to a gene: 7. Germline CDR1 and CDR2: DFQATT and SNEGSKA (reference sequence). CDR3 coding DNA: TGCAGTGCTAGCCCCGGACAGGTTCATCAGCCCCAGCATTTT. Protein: CSASPGQVHQPQHF.

The J gene is TRBJ2-3, the V gene TRBV4-3; D not resolved. The V gene's germline CDR1 is LGHNA and CDR2 YSLEER. Trimming removed 0 bases at V and 1 base at J, with 11 bases between. This CDR3 contains 16 residues. The CDR3 region is CASSQEKDGGTDTQYF. The CDR3 DNA is TGCGCCAGCAGCCAAGAAAAGGATGGCGGCACAGATACGCAGTATTTT.

There are a few counts of this clonotype. The V call is TRBV3-1, the J call TRBJ2-1, with 11 bases identical to TRBD2. The V and J ends lost 0 bases and 6 bases, in that order; junction bases with no gene match: 10. The length of the CDR3 is 18 residues. Germline values: CDR1 LGHDT, CDR2 YNNKEL (reference sequence). Here the CDR3 DNA reads TGTGCCAGCAGCCAAGAAGGAGGTTACGGGACTAGCGGCAATGAGCAGTTCTTC. Translating it yields CASSQEGGYGTSGNEQFF.